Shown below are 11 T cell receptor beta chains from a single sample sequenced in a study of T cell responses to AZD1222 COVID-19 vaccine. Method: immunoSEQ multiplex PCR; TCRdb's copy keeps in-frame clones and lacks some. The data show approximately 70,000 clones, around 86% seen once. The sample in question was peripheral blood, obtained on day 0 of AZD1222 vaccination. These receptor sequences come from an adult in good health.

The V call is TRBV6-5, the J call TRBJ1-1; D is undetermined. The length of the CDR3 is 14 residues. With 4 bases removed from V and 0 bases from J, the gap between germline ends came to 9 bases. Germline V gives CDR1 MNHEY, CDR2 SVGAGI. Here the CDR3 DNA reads TGTGCCAGCAGTTCCCTGCAAGTGAACACTGAAGCTTTCTTT. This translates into CASSSLQVNTEAFF.

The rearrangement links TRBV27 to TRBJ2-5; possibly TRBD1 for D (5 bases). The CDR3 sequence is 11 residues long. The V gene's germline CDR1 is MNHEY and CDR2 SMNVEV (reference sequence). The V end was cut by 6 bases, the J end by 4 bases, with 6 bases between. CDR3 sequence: CASRRGETQYF. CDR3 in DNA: TGTGCCAGCAGAAGGGGAGAGACCCAGTACTTC.

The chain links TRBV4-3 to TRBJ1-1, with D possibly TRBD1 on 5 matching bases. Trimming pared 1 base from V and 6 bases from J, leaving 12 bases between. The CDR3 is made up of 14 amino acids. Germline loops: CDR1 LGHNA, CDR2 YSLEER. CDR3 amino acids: CASSQGGGGAEAFF. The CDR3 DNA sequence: TGCGCCAGCAGCCAAGGTGGGGGAGGGGCTGAAGCTTTCTTT.

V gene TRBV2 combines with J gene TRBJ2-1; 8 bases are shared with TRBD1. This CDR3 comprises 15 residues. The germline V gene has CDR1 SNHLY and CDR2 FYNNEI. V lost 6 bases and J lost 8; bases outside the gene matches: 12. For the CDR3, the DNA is TGTGCCAGCAGGGTGAGGACAGGGTCTGCGGATGAGCAGTTCTTC. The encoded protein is CASRVRTGSADEQFF.

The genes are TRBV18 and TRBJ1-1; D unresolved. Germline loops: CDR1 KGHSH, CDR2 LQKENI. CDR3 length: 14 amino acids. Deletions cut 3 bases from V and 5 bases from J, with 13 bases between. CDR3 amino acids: CASSPSAIGTEAFF. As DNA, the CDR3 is TGTGCCAGCTCACCGTCCGCCATTGGGACTGAAGCTTTCTTT.

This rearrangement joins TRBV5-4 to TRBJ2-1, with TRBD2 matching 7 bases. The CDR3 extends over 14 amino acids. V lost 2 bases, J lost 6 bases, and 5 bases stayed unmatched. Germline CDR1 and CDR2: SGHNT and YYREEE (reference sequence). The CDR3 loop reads CASSFRGGRNEQFF. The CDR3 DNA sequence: TGTGCCAGCAGCTTCCGCGGGGGACGCAATGAGCAGTTCTTC. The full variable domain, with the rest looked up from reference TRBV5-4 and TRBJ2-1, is ETGVTQSPTHLIKTRGQQVTLRCSSQSGHNTVSWYQQALGQGPQFIFQYYREEENGRGNFPPRFSGLQFPNYSSELNVNALELDDSALYLCASSFRGGRNEQFFGPGTRLTVL.

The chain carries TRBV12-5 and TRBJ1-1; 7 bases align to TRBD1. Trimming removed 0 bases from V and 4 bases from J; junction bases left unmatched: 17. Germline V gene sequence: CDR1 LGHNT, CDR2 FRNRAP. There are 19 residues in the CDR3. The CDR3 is CASGLVVYTGLGQSTEAFF. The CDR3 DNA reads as TGTGCTAGTGGTTTGGTAGTGTATACGGGTCTGGGACAGAGCACTGAAGCTTTCTTT.

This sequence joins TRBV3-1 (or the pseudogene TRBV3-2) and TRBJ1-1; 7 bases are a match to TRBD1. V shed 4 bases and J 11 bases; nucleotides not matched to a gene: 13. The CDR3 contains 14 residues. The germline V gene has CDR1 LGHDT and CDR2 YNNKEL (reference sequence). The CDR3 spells CASSLSGRGGLAFF. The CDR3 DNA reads TGTGCCAGCAGCCTATCCGGCAGGGGGGGTTTGGCTTTCTTT.

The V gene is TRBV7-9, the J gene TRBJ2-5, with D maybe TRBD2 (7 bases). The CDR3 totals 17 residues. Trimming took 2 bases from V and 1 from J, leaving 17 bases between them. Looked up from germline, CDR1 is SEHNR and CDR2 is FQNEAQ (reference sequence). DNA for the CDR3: TGTGCCAGCAGCTTACGGGCGGGGGCTTACTTCCAAGAGACCCAGTACTTC. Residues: CASSLRAGAYFQETQYF. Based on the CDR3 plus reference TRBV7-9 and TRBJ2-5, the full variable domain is DTGVSQNPRHKITKRGQNVTFRCDPISEHNRLYWYRQTLGQGPEFLTYFQNEAQLEKSRLLSDRFSAERPKGSFSTLEIQRTEQGDSAMYLCASSLRAGAYFQETQYFGPGTRLLVL.

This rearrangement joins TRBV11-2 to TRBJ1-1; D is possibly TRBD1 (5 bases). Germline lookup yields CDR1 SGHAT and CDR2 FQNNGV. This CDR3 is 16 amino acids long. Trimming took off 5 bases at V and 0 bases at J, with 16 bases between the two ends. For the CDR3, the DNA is TGTGCCAGCAGCCCCTCTGTCGGGGCGATGAACACTGAAGCTTTCTTT. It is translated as CASSPSVGAMNTEAFF.

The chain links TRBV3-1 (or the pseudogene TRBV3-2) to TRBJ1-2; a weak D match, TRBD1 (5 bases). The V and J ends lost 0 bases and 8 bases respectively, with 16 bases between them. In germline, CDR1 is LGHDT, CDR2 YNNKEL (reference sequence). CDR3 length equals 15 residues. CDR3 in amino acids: CASSQDAAGLQGYTF. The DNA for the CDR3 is TGTGCCAGCAGCCAAGATGCGGCAGGGCTGCAGGGCTACACCTTC.